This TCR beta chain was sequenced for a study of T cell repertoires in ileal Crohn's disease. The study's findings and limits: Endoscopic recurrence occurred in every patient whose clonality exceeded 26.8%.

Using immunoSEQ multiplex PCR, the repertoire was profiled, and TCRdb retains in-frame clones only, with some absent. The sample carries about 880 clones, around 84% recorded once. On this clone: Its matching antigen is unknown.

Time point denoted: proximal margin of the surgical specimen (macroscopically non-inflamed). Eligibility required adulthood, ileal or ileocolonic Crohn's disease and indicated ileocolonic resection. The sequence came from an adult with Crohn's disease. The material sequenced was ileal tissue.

CDR3 loop: CASSARERGGYNEQFF. The CDR3 nucleotides read TGTGCCAGCAGCGCCCGGGAGAGGGGGGGGTACAATGAGCAGTTCTTC. The chain links TRBV11-2 to TRBJ2-1; D might be TRBD2 (7 bases). Trimming removed 5 bases at V and 4 bases at J, with 18 bases between. CDR1 is SGHAT and CDR2 is FQNNGV in the germline V gene. This CDR3 is built from 16 residues.